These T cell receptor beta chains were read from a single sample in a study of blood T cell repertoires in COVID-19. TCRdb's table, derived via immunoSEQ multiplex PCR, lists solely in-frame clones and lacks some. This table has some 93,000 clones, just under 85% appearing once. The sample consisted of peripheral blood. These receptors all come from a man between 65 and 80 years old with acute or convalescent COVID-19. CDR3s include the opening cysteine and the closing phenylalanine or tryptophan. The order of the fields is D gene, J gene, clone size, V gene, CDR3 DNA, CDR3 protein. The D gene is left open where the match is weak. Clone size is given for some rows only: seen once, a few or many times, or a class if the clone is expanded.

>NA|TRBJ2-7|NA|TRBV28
TGTGCCAGCAGGCAAGGGGGGGTCCCCGAGCAGTACTTC
CASRQGGVPEQYF
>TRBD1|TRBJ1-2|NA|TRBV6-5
TGTGCCAGCAGTTATGACAGGGGATTTGGAGGCTACACCTTC
CASSYDRGFGGYTF
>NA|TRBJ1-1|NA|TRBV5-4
TGTGCCAGCAGCGGGGGCCGAGAGGTTGAAGCTTTCTTT
CASSGGREVEAFF
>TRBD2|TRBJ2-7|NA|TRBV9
TGTGCCAGCAGCGTAGGAGCGGGAGTACCTTACGAGCAGTACTTC
CASSVGAGVPYEQYF
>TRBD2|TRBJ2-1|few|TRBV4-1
TGCGCCAGCAGCCAATACGCTCCTGGGACTAGTCGGAATGAGCAGTTCTTC
CASSQYAPGTSRNEQFF
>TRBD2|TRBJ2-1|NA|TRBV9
TGTGCCAGCAGCGTAGGCGGGAGTGCTGAGCAGTTCTTC
CASSVGGSAEQFF
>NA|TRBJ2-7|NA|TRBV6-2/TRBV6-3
TGTGCCAGCAGTTACCCGGTTTACGAGCAGTACTTC
CASSYPVYEQYF
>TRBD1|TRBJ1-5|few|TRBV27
TGTGCCAGCAGTTTTACCGGGACAGGCAATCAGCCCCAGCATTTT
CASSFTGTGNQPQHF
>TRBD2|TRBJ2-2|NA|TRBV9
TGTGCCAGCAGCGCCCTGACTAGCATGCACACCGGGGAGCTGTTTTTT
CASSALTSMHTGELFF
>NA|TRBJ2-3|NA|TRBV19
TGTGCCAGTAGTCTTTCCGGGACACGCGGCACAGATACGCAGTATTTT
CASSLSGTRGTDTQYF
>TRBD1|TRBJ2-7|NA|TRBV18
TGTGCCAGCTCACCGAACCAGGGGGCAAGCGAGCAGTACTTC
CASSPNQGASEQYF
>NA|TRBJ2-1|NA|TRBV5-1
TGCGCCAGCAGCTTGTCAGGGCCCTACAATGAGCAGTTCTTC
CASSLSGPYNEQFF
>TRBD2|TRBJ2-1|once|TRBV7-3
TGTGCCAGCAGCTTAAGGGGGACTAGCGGGAGAAATGAGCAGTTCTTC
CASSLRGTSGRNEQFF